The subject of this entry is one T cell receptor beta chain. Its antigen is currently unknown. This sample is drawn from a study of T cells after posttransplantation cyclophosphamide. The repertoire was sequenced with immunoSEQ multiplex PCR; TCRdb's copy has only in-frame clones and lacks some. The sample lists about 20,000 clones; roughly 90% were seen once. Study-wide results and limits: Recipient CMV seropositivity and CMV reactivation strongly tracked TRB clonality. Donor CD8+ memory clones often dominated recipient blood repertoires at later times. TRB overlap between skin or GI tissue T cells and blood was limited.

Busulfan-fludarabine conditioning, marrow transplant, and cyclophosphamide on days +3 and +4 were administered. This CDR3 contains 12 residues. CDR1 SQVTM and CDR2 ANQGSEA come from the germline V gene. Losses at the gene ends were 6 bases for V and 3 bases for J; bases not matched to a gene: 1. The input for sequencing was PBMCs, taken after allogeneic stem cell transplant with posttransplant cyclophosphamide. The receptor was isolated from a female patient in her 40s who received an allogeneic stem cell transplant from a related donor, was CMV-positive, and had no GVHD. Some T cells may trace back to the graft donor. The chain couples TRBV29-1 to TRBJ2-7, with TRBD1 matching over 11 bases. CDR3 DNA sequence: TGCAGCGTAGGGACAGGGGGCTACGAGCAGTACTTC. Its translation: CSVGTGGYEQYF.